A single sample gave rise to the 26 T cell receptor beta chains below, sequenced in a study of neurological immune-mediated disorders. A single record per CDR3 protein comes from TCRdb applying MiXCR to the 5' RACE reads. The sample contains 77,000 or so distinct CDR3 sequences, under 10% of which appear only once. Sequences were obtained from PBMCs. The receptors here all came from a man over 45 in good health.

This clonotype showed up many times. The chain is built from TRBV28 and TRBJ2-2; D is possibly TRBD1 (5 bases). The germline V gene encodes CDR1 MDHEN and CDR2 SYDVKM. This CDR3 has 13 residues. V dropped 4 bases and J dropped 4 bases, with 7 bases sitting between them. CDR3 nucleotides: TGTGCCAGCAGTTCCAGGGTCACCGGGGAGCTGTTTTTT. Amino acids: CASSSRVTGELFF.

This clonotype has a count of ten or more. V gene TRBV5-1 combines with J gene TRBJ2-7; 10 positions match TRBD1. The germline V gene has CDR1 SGHRS and CDR2 YFSETQ. Trimming at V came to 0 bases and at J to 5 bases, leaving 8 bases not matched to a gene. This CDR3 has 16 amino acids. CDR3 DNA: TGCGCCAGCAGCTTGGAAAGTGGGACAGGGGATAACGAGCAGTACTTC. It is translated as CASSLESGTGDNEQYF.

This clonotype was detected a few times. The rearrangement uses TRBV20-1 and TRBJ2-2; D might be TRBD2 (7 bases). CDR1 is DFQATT and CDR2 is SNEGSKA in the germline V gene (reference sequence). The CDR3 is made up of 15 amino acids. Between the trimmed V and J ends, which lost 2 bases and 2 bases, there was a span of 12 bases. The CDR3 bases are TGCAGTGCTAGACGGGCGGGGGCCAACACCGGGGAGCTGTTTTTT. Its translation is CSARRAGANTGELFF.

The rearrangement links TRBV6-2 or TRBV6-3 to TRBJ1-5; TRBD1 is a possible D gene (6 bases). This CDR3 is 13 amino acids long. V shed 7 bases and J shed 6 bases, with 13 bases lying between them. CDR1 and CDR2 from the germline V gene are MNHEY and SVGEGT. The CDR3: CASTTGSRQPQHF. CDR3 sequence (DNA): TGTGCCAGCACCACAGGGTCCCGTCAGCCCCAGCATTTT.

This clonotype came up many times. The V call is TRBV19, the J call TRBJ2-1; TRBD2 matches 12 bases. The V segment lost 4 bases and the J segment 6 bases; nucleotides outside the gene matches: 4. The CDR3 length is 15 residues. Germline CDR1 is LNHDA and CDR2 is SQIVND (reference sequence). The CDR3 DNA reads as TGTGCCAGTAGTACGGCTAGCGGGGGGGCCAATGAGCAGTTCTTC. This encodes CASSTASGGANEQFF.

Many counts were recorded for this clonotype. This chain connects TRBV10-3 to TRBJ2-2; a possible D gene is TRBD2 (6 bases). This CDR3 is 14 amino acids long. Germline lookup yields CDR1 ENHRY and CDR2 SYGVKD. V lost 7 bases and J 5 bases, leaving 14 bases between the germline ends. The CDR3 protein is CAITPGRVTGELFF. CDR3 nucleotides: TGTGCCATCACCCCCGGGAGAGTAACCGGGGAGCTGTTTTTT.

This clonotype has ten or more counts. V and J are TRBV15 and TRBJ2-5, with no clear D. This CDR3 has 15 amino acids. The germline CDR1 and CDR2 sequences are LNHNV and YYDKDF (reference sequence). V shed 0 bases and J shed 1 base, with 9 bases lying between them. The CDR3 DNA is TGTGCCACCAGCAGAGATCGGCCGGCCCAAGAGACCCAGTACTTC. Encoded protein: CATSRDRPAQETQYF.

There are many counts of this clonotype. This chain connects TRBV7-2 to TRBJ2-3; 9 bases are shared with TRBD2. Trimming removed 4 bases from V and 6 bases from J; junction bases left unmatched: 8. The CDR3 spans 15 residues. Germline V gene sequence: CDR1 SGHTA, CDR2 FQGNSA. CDR3 sequence: CASSSTSGSRDTQYF. The CDR3 DNA is TGTGCCAGCAGCTCGACTAGCGGCAGTAGGGATACGCAGTATTTT.

There are many counts of this clonotype. The chain employs TRBV20-1 and TRBJ2-7, with D tentatively TRBD2 (7 bases). The CDR3 has 15 amino acids. V lost 5 bases, J lost 7 bases, and 24 bases lay in between. Germline V lookup: CDR1 DFQATT, CDR2 SNEGSKA (reference sequence). The CDR3, as DNA: TGCAGTGCTCCCTCCCTTAGGGGGGGGGCAGATGAGCAGTACTTC. Translated, it gives CSAPSLRGGADEQYF.

To note about this clonotype: A much larger clone sits a single nucleotide away, making a read error possible. The genes are TRBV28 and TRBJ1-5; weak D call: TRBD1 (6 bases). The CDR3 is 15 residues long. Germline V gives CDR1 MDHEN, CDR2 SYDVKM. Written as DNA, the CDR3 is TGTGCCAGCAGAATCCCGGGACGGGGGGCGAAGCCCCATCATTTT. This sequence encodes CASRIPGRGAKPHHF. The full variable domain, its missing parts supplied by reference TRBV28 and TRBJ1-5, is DVKVTQSSRYLVKRTGEKVFLECVQDMDHENMFWYRQDPGLGLRLIYFSYDVKMKEKGDIPEGYSVSREKKERFSLILESASTNQTSMYLCASRIPGRGAKPHHFGDGTRLSIL.

There are many counts of this clonotype. The CDR3 spells CASNRYEETQYF. The CDR3 bases are TGTGCCAGCAACCGATATGAAGAGACCCAGTACTTC. The rearrangement joins TRBV6-2 or TRBV6-3 to TRBJ2-5; D not certain. The CDR3 length is 12 residues. Germline lookup yields CDR1 MNHEY and CDR2 SVGEGT. V was cut by 7 bases and J by 3 bases, with 9 bases left in between.

This clonotype was observed many times. The rearrangement links TRBV2 to TRBJ1-2, with 9 bases lining up with TRBD1. CDR3 length: 17 residues. CDR1 and CDR2 from the germline V gene are SNHLY and FYNNEI. The trim removed 5 bases at V and 0 bases at J, leaving 10 bases unmatched. The CDR3 reads CASSLSGQGHTNYGYTF. CDR3 in DNA: TGTGCCAGCAGTCTTTCGGGACAGGGTCATACTAACTATGGCTACACCTTC.

In this sample, this clonotype turned up many times. The rearrangement joins TRBV18 to TRBJ2-1; no clear D gene. Germline V lookup: CDR1 KGHSH, CDR2 LQKENI. This CDR3 spans 15 amino acids. Trimming took off 6 bases at V and 1 base at J, with 13 bases between the two ends. In DNA, the CDR3 is TGTGCCAGCTCTCCCCGACAAGGATCCTACAATGAGCAGTTCTTC. Amino acid sequence: CASSPRQGSYNEQFF.

With respect to this clonotype: A much larger clone differs by one base, so this may be a read error. Here the CDR3 omits its conserved ending phenylalanine or tryptophan, so a read error is the likely source. V gene TRBV2 combines with J gene TRBJ2-7; D is undetermined. Germline loops: CDR1 SNHLY, CDR2 FYNNEI. Trimming took off 5 bases at V and 6 bases at J, with 11 bases between the two ends. The CDR3 extends over 12 amino acids. The DNA for the CDR3 is TGTGCCAGCAGTCGACTCCGTATCGAGCAGTACTTA. It translates to CASSRLRIEQYL.

This clonotype was detected many times. This chain uses TRBV20-1 with TRBJ1-6; D is undetermined. The CDR3 is 16 residues long. Looked up from germline, CDR1 is DFQATT and CDR2 is SNEGSKA (reference sequence). Trimming stripped 0 bases from V and 9 bases from J, with 18 bases between. The CDR3 nucleotides read TGCAGTGCTAGAGATGAGACATTTAACCTAGTTTCACCCCTCCACTTT. Amino acid sequence: CSARDETFNLVSPLHF.

This clonotype occurred many times. CDR3 coding DNA: TGTGCCAGCAGTTTAGCGCGGGGGGACCAAGAGACCCAGTACTTC. This encodes CASSLARGDQETQYF. The genes are TRBV12-3 or TRBV12-4 and TRBJ2-5; TRBD2 matches at 8 bases. J gave up 0 bases and V 0 bases, and 0 bases lay outside the gene matches. The CDR3 is 15 amino acids.

This clonotype was observed at least ten times. The chain has TRBV2 and TRBJ1-4; 8 nucleotides match TRBD1. The CDR3 runs 13 residues. CDR1 and CDR2 (germline): SNHLY, FYNNEI. V lost 7 bases, J lost 7 bases, and 5 bases stayed unmatched. The CDR3 DNA follows: TGTGCCAGCAATGGACAGGGACTTGAAAAACTGTTTTTT. It specifies CASNGQGLEKLFF.

This clonotype was recorded at least ten times. The chain couples TRBV10-3 to TRBJ2-5, with D possibly being TRBD2 (5 bases). Germline values: CDR1 ENHRY, CDR2 SYGVKD. V lost 2 bases and J lost 1, with 8 bases in between. The CDR3 spans 14 residues. The DNA for the CDR3 is TGTGCCATCAGTGAGCGAGCGGTCCAAGAGACCCAGTACTTC. Translating gives CAISERAVQETQYF.

The table lists this clonotype with many counts. J is TRBJ2-7 and V is TRBV7-2; D is perhaps TRBD2 (6 bases). The V end was cut by 2 bases, the J end by 6 bases, with 14 bases between. This CDR3 is built from 14 residues. Germline-derived CDR1 and CDR2 are SGHTA and FQGNSA. CDR3 sequence (DNA): TGTGCCAGCAGCTTACTCGCGGGAAGTGGCGAGCAGTACTTC. This codes for CASSLLAGSGEQYF.

This clonotype has a count of ten or more. V and J are TRBV5-1 and TRBJ2-2; 9 bases match TRBD1. The CDR3 is made up of 14 amino acids. CDR1 is SGHRS and CDR2 is YFSETQ in the germline V gene. J lost 6 bases, V lost 2 bases, and 2 bases had no gene match. The CDR3 coding sequence is TGCGCCAGCAGCTTAGGGACAGGGCCCGGGGAGCTGTTTTTT. Protein product: CASSLGTGPGELFF.

This clonotype was counted many times. The rearrangement joins TRBV20-1 to TRBJ2-3; 8 bases fit TRBD1. The germline V gene encodes CDR1 DFQATT and CDR2 SNEGSKA (reference sequence). The V gene end was trimmed by 0 bases and the J gene end by 1 base; junction bases not matched to a gene: 3. The CDR3 totals 15 residues. This CDR3 is CSAREPGQGTDTQYF. In nucleotides, the CDR3 is TGCAGTGCTAGAGAGCCGGGACAGGGCACAGATACGCAGTATTTT.

This clonotype appeared a few times. The V gene is TRBV20-1, the J gene TRBJ1-2; TRBD1 is a possible D gene (5 bases). The germline V and J ends were trimmed by 6 bases and 3 bases, with 11 bases remaining between them. The CDR3 length is 12 residues. CDR1 and CDR2 (germline): DFQATT, SNEGSKA (reference sequence). As DNA, the CDR3 is TGCAGTGCAACGGGGGAGCACTATGGCTACACCTTC. It encodes CSATGEHYGYTF.

In its sample, this clonotype was seen many times. This chain links TRBV7-2 with TRBJ1-3; D not resolved. V was shortened by 2 bases and J by 0 bases, with 11 bases between the two germline ends. CDR1 and CDR2 from the germline V gene are SGHTA and FQGNSA. CDR3 length: 16 residues. As DNA, the CDR3 is TGTGCCAGCAGCTTATCGCGGTCTTACTCTGGAAACACCATATATTTT. This translates into CASSLSRSYSGNTIYF.

This clonotype was counted at least ten times. The chain links TRBV11-3 to TRBJ2-2; D ambiguous. The CDR3 is 13 residues long. CDR1 is SGHNT and CDR2 is YENEEA in the germline V gene. Trimming removed 5 bases at V and 6 bases at J, with 10 bases between. The DNA for the CDR3 is TGTGCCAGCAGCGGGAAGGTCGCCGGGGAGCTGTTTTTT. It specifies CASSGKVAGELFF.

This clonotype was detected many times. The chain employs TRBV7-3 and TRBJ2-1; TRBD2 aligns across 10 bases. The trim removed 4 bases at V and 5 bases at J, leaving 8 bases unmatched. Germline CDR1 reads SGHTA; CDR2 reads FQGTGA. The CDR3 covers 16 residues. The CDR3 spells CASSYLSGRGNNEQFF. Here the CDR3 DNA reads TGTGCCAGCAGCTACTTAAGCGGGAGGGGCAACAATGAGCAGTTCTTC.

This clonotype was detected many times. J is TRBJ1-2 and V is TRBV10-3; 11 nucleotides line up with TRBD1. Trimming at V came to 3 bases and at J to 6 bases, leaving 6 bases not matched to a gene. Germline V gives CDR1 ENHRY, CDR2 SYGVKD. This CDR3 has 15 amino acids. Written as DNA, the CDR3 is TGTGCCATCAGTGAACGGACAGGGGGCGAGGATGGCTACACCTTC. Translated, it gives CAISERTGGEDGYTF.